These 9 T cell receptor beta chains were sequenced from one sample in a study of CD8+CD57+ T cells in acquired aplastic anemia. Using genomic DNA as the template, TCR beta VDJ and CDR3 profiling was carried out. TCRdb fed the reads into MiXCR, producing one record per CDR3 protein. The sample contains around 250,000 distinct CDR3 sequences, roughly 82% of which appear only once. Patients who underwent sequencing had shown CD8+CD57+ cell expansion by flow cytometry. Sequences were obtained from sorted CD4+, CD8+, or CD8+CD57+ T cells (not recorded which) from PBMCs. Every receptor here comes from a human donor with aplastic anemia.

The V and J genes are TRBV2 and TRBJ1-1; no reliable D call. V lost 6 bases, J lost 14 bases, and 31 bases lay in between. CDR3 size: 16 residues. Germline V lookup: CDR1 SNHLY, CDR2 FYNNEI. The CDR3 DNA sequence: TGTGCCAGCAGCGGGTCTCCCGTCGTCTTGTTCACTGAGGCGTTCTTT. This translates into CASSGSPVVLFTEAFF. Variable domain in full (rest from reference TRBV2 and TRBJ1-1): EPEVTQTPSHQVTQMGQEVILRCVPISNHLYFYWYRQILGQKVEFLVSFYNNEISEKSEIFDDQFSVERPDGSNFTLKIRSTKLEDSAMYFCASSGSPVVLFTEAFFGQGTRLTVV.

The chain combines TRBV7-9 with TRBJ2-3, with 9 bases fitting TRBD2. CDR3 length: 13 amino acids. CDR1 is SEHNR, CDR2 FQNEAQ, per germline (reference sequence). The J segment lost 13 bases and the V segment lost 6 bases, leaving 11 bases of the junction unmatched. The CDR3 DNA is TGTGCCAGCAGGTTCGAGGGAAGCGGGAGGAAGTATTTT. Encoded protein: CASRFEGSGRKYF.

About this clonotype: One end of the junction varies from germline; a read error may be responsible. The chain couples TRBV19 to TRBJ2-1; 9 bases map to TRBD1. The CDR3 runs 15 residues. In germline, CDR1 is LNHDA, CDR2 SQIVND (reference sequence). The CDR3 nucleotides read TGTGCCAGTAGTGGGACAGGGAGGCTTTCTGATGAGCAATTCTTC. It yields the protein CASSGTGRLSDEQFF.

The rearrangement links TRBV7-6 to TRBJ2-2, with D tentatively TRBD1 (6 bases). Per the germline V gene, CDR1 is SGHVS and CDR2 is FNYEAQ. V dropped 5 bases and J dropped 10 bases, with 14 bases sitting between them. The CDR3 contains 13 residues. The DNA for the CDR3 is TGTGCCAGCAGCACATTGGGGGCAGCGGAGCTGTTTTTT. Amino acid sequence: CASSTLGAAELFF.

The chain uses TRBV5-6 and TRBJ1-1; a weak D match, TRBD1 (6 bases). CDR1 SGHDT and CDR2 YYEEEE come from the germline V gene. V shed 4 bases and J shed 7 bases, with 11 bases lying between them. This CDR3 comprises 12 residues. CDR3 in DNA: TGTGCCAGCAGCCATACAGGGAGTGAAGCTTTCTTT. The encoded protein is CASSHTGSEAFF.

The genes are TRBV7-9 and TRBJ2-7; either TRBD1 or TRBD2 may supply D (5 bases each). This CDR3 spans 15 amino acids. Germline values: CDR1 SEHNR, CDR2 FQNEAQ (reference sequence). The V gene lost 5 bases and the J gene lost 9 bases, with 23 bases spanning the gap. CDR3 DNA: TGTGCCAGCAGCGTAGGGAGACAGAGCACAGATACGCAGTACTTC. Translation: CASSVGRQSTDTQYF.

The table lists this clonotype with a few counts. The CDR3 coding sequence is TGTGCCAGCAGCTTTAGTCGGGACAGGGGCAATGAGCAGCTCCACTTT. As protein: CASSFSRDRGNEQLHF. The V call is TRBV7-2, the J call TRBJ1-6, with 10 bases matching TRBD1. The CDR3 consists of 16 residues. V gave up 3 bases and J gave up 16 bases; unmatched junction bases: 15. Germline CDR1 and CDR2: SGHTA and FQGNSA. Variable domain in full (rest from reference TRBV7-2 and TRBJ1-6): GAGVSQSPSNKVTEKGKDVELRCDPISGHTALYWYRQSLGQGLEFLIYFQGNSAPDKSGLPSDRFSAERTGGSVSTLTIQRTQQEDSAVYLCASSFSRDRGNEQLHFGNGTRLTVT.

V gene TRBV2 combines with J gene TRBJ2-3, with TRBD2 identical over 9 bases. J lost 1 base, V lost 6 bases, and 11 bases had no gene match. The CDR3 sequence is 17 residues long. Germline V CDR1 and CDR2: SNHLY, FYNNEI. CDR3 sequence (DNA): TGTGCCAGCAGAGACTCTAGCGGGGACGGAGGCACAGATACGCAGTATTTT. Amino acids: CASRDSSGDGGTDTQYF.

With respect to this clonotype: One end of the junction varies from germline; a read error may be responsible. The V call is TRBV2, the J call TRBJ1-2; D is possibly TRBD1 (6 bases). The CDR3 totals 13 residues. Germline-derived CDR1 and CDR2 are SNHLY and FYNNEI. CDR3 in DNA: TGCGCCAGCGGGGACGGGGGCACAGATAGGTACACTTTT. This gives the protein CASGDGGTDRYTF.